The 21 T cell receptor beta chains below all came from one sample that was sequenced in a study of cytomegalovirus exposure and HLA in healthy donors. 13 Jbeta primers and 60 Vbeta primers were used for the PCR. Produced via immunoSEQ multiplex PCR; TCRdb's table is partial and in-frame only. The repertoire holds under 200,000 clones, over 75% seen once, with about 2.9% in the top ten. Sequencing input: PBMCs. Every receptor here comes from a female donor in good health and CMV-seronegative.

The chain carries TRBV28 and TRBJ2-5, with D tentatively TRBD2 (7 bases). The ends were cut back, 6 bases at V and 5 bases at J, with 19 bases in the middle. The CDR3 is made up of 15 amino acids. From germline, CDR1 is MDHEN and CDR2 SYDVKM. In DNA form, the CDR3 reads TGTGCCAGCAGCCCATTCAGGGAGGGGGGGGAGACCCAGTACTTC. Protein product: CASSPFREGGETQYF.

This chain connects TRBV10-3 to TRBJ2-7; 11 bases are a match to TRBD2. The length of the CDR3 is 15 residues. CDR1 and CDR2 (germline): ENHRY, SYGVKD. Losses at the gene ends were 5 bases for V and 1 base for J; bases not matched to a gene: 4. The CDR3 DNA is TGTGCCATCAGTACTTCTAGCGGGGGGTCCTACGAGCAGTACTTC. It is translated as CAISTSSGGSYEQYF.

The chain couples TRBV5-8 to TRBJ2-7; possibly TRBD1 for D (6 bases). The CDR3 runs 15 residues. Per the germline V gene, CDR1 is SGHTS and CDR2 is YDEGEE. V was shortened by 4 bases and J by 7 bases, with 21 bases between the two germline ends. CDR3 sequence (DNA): TGTGCCAGCAGCCCCATCACAGGGCCCCCGTTGGAGCAGTACTTC. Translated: CASSPITGPPLEQYF.

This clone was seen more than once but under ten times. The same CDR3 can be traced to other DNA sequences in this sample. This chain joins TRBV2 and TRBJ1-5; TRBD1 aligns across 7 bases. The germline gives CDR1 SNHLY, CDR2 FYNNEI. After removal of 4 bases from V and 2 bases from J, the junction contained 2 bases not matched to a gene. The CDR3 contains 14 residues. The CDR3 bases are TGTGCCAGCAGTGGAACAGGGGGCAATCAGCCCCAGCATTTT. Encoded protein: CASSGTGGNQPQHF. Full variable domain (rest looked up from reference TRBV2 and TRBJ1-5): EPEVTQTPSHQVTQMGQEVILRCVPISNHLYFYWYRQILGQKVEFLVSFYNNEISEKSEIFDDQFSVERPDGSNFTLKIRSTKLEDSAMYFCASSGTGGNQPQHFGDGTRLSIL.

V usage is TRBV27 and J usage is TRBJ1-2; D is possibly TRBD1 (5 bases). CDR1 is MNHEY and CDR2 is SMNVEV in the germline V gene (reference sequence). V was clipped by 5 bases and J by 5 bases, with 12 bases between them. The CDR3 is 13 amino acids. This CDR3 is CASSAQVGYGYTF. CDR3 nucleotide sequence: TGTGCCAGCAGTGCACAGGTGGGGTATGGCTACACCTTC.

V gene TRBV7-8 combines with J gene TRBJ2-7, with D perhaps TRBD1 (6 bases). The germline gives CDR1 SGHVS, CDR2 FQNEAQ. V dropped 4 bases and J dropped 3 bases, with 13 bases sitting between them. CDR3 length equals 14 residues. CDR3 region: CASSSGTINYEQYF. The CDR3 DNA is TGTGCCAGCAGCTCCGGGACAATAAACTACGAGCAGTACTTC.

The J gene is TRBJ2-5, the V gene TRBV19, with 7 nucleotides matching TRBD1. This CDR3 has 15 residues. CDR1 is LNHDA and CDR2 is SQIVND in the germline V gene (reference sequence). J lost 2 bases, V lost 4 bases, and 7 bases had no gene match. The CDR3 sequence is CASSKTGAQQETQYF. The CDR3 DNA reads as TGTGCCAGTAGTAAAACAGGGGCCCAACAAGAGACCCAGTACTTC.

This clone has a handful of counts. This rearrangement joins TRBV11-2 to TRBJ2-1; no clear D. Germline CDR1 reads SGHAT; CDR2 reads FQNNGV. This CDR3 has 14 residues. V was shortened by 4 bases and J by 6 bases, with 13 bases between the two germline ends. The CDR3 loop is CASSSIPASNEQFF. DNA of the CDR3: TGTGCCAGCAGCTCAATCCCCGCTAGCAATGAGCAGTTCTTC.

The CDR3 here is CASTDRDRESPLHF. The CDR3 DNA sequence: TGTGCCAGCACCGATAGGGACAGAGAATCACCCCTCCACTTT. The V call is TRBV6-6, the J call TRBJ1-6, with 7 positions matching TRBD1. J gave up 10 bases and V 7 bases, and 10 bases lay outside the gene matches. CDR1 is MNHNY and CDR2 is SVGAGI in the germline V gene (reference sequence). The CDR3 extends over 14 amino acids.

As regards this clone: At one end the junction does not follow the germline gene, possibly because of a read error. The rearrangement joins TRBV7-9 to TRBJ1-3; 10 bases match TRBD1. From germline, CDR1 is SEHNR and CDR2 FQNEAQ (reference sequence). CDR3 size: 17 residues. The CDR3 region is CSSSSLRGQGGGNTIYF. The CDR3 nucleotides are TGTTCCAGCAGCAGTTTAAGAGGACAGGGGGGTGGAAACACCATATATTTT.

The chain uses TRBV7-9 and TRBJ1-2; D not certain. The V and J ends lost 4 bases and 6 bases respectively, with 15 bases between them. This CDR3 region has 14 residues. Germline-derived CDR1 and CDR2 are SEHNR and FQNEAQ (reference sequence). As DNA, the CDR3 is TGTGCCAGCAGCTCCAGTCCAGGCGGGGATGGCTACACCTTC. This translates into CASSSSPGGDGYTF.

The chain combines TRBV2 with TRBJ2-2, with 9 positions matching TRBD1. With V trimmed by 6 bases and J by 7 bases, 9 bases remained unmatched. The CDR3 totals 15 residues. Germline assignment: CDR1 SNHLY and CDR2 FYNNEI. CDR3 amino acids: CASRKQTGGVGELFF. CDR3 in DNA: TGTGCCAGCAGAAAACAAACAGGGGGCGTCGGGGAGCTGTTTTTT. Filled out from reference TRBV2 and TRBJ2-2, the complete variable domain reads EPEVTQTPSHQVTQMGQEVILRCVPISNHLYFYWYRQILGQKVEFLVSFYNNEISEKSEIFDDQFSVERPDGSNFTLKIRSTKLEDSAMYFCASRKQTGGVGELFFGEGSRLTVL.

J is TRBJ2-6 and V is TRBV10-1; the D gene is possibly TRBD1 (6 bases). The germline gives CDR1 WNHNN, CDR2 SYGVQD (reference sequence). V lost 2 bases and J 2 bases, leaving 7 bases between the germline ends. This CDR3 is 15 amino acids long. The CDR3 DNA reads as TGCGCCAGCAGTGAGGGGGGCACTGGGGCCAACGTCCTGACTTTC. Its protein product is CASSEGGTGANVLTF.

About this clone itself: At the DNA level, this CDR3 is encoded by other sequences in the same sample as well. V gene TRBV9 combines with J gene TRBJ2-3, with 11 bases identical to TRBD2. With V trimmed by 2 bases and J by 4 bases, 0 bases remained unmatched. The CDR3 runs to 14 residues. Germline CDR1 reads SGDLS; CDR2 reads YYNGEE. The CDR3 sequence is CASSVGLAADTQYF. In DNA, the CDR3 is TGTGCCAGCAGCGTGGGACTAGCGGCAGATACGCAGTATTTT.

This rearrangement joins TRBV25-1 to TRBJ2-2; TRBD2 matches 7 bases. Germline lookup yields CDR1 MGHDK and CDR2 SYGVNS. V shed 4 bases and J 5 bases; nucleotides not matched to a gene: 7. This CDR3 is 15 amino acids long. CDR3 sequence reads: CASSVAGVSTGELFF. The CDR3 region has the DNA TGTGCCAGCAGTGTGGCGGGAGTGAGTACCGGGGAGCTGTTTTTT.

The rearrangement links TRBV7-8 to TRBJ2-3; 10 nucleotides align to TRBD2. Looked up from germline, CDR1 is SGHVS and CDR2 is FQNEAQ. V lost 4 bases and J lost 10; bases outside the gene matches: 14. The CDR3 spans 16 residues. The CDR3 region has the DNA TGTGCCAGCAGCTACCCTCGAGCGGGAGGGTCCCGGGCGCAGTATTTT. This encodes CASSYPRAGGSRAQYF.

DNA for the CDR3: TGTGCCAGTAGTATAGATCCAGGGCGAGTTGGAAAACTGTTTTTT. It translates to CASSIDPGRVGKLFF. The V call is TRBV19, the J call TRBJ1-4; TRBD1 might be the D (5 bases). V lost 0 bases and J lost 10, with 15 bases in between. CDR3 length: 15 residues. CDR1 and CDR2 from the germline V gene are LNHDA and SQIVND (reference sequence).

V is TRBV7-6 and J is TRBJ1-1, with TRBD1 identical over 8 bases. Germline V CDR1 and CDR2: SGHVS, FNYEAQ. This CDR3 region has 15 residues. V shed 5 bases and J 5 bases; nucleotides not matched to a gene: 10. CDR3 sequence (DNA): TGTGCCAGCAGCATAACAGGGGGGACGGGGACTGAAGCTTTCTTT. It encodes CASSITGGTGTEAFF.

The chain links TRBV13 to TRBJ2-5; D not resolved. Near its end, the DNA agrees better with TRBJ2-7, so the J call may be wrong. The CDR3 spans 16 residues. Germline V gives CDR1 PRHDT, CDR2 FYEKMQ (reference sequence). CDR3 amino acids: CASSLEMNRSTYEQYF. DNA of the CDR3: TGTGCCAGCAGCTTAGAGATGAACAGATCAACCTACGAGCAGTACTTC.

CDR3 residues: CASSSRLRTNEKLFF. DNA of the CDR3: TGTGCCAGCAGTTCCCGCTTGAGAACTAATGAAAAACTGTTTTTT. This chain uses TRBV28 with TRBJ1-4; D remains ambiguous. The CDR3 length is 15 residues. The V gene lost 4 bases and the J gene lost 1 base, with 10 bases spanning the gap. The germline V gene encodes CDR1 MDHEN and CDR2 SYDVKM.

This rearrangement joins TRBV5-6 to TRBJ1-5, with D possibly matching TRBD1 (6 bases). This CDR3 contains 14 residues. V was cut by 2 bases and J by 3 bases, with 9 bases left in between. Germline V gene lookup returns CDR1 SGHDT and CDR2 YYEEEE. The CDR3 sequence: CASSFTGSNQPQHF. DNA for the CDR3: TGTGCCAGCAGCTTTACAGGGTCCAATCAGCCCCAGCATTTT.